The sequence of this T cell receptor beta chain was determined in a study of cytomegalovirus exposure and HLA in healthy donors. The CDR3 covers 12 residues. CDR1 is SGHTA and CDR2 is FQGNSA in the germline V gene. Trimming pared 9 bases from V and 4 bases from J, leaving 12 bases between. Of note for this clone: Its matching antigen is unknown.

PCR used 60 Vbeta primers and 13 Jbeta primers. The table came from immunoSEQ multiplex PCR; TCRdb's copy has only in-frame clones and leaves some out. The table includes 110,000 to 150,000 clones, approximately 82% detected once. Overall study results and limits: Investigators reported 150 to 200 TCR beta chains as tied to cytomegalovirus.

The sequence came from a woman in her fifties or sixties in good health and CMV-seropositive. Input material: PBMCs. The rearrangement joins TRBV7-2 to TRBJ1-2; D uncertain. The CDR3 DNA follows: TGTGCCAGTAAGGAACAGATCTATGGCTACACCTTC. Protein sequence: CASKEQIYGYTF. Filled out from reference TRBV7-2 and TRBJ1-2, the complete variable domain reads GAGVSQSPSNKVTEKGKDVELRCDPISGHTALYWYRQSLGQGLEFLIYFQGNSAPDKSGLPSDRFSAERTGGSVSTLTIQRTQQEDSAVYLCASKEQIYGYTFGSGTRLTVV.